The rows below give T cell receptor beta chains drawn from one sample of a study of patients with pleural tuberculosis. MiXCR, run by TCRdb on the reads, gives a single entry per CDR3 protein. The data hold 29,000 or so distinct CDR3 sequences, with 15% to 20% observed a single time. The specimen sequenced was peripheral blood. These TCRs come from a human donor with pleural tuberculosis. The CDR3 runs from the conserved cysteine through the conserved F or W. Each record gives: clone size, J gene, V gene, D gene, CDR3 DNA, CDR3 protein. The D gene is left open where the match is weak. Expanded clones are given a class, and other clones once, few, many or no size at all.

clone_size: many
j_call: TRBJ2-7
v_call: TRBV6-2/TRBV6-3
d_call: TRBD1
cdr3_nt: TGTGCCAGCAGTAGCCGGGACAGGGTCTACGAGCAGTACTTC
cdr3_aa: CASSSRDRVYEQYF

clone_size: many
j_call: TRBJ2-2
v_call: TRBV7-2
d_call: TRBD2
cdr3_nt: TGTGCCAGCAGTCCGAGGATAGCGGGGGGGCCGGGCACCGGGGAGCTGTTTTTT
cdr3_aa: CASSPRIAGGPGTGELFF

clone_size: many
j_call: TRBJ1-2
v_call: TRBV28
d_call: TRBD1
cdr3_nt: TGTGCCACCTTAGCCGGGACAGGGCGGGGATATGGCTACACCTTC
cdr3_aa: CATLAGTGRGYGYTF

clone_size: .
j_call: TRBJ1-1
v_call: TRBV6-2/TRBV6-3
d_call: .
cdr3_nt: TGTGCCAGCAACCTCCTACAGGGCACTGAAGCTTTCTTT
cdr3_aa: CASNLLQGTEAFF

clone_size: medium-sized
j_call: TRBJ1-1
v_call: TRBV7-2
d_call: .
cdr3_nt: TGTGCCAGCAGCTTAGCGGATCTTCAGATGAACACTGAAGCTTTCTTT
cdr3_aa: CASSLADLQMNTEAFF

clone_size: many
j_call: TRBJ1-4
v_call: TRBV6-6
d_call: .
cdr3_nt: TGTGCCAGCAGTTACTCGTCGAGCAGAAAAAATGAAAAACTGTTTTTT
cdr3_aa: CASSYSSSRKNEKLFF

clone_size: many
j_call: TRBJ1-5
v_call: TRBV12-3/TRBV12-4
d_call: .
cdr3_nt: TGTGCCAGCAAGGGGAGCAATCAGCCCCAGCATTTT
cdr3_aa: CASKGSNQPQHF

clone_size: many
j_call: TRBJ1-3
v_call: TRBV2
d_call: .
cdr3_nt: TGTGCCAGCAGCCCCGGGACCCCTGGAAACACCATATATTTT
cdr3_aa: CASSPGTPGNTIYF

clone_size: .
j_call: TRBJ2-7
v_call: TRBV20-1
d_call: .
cdr3_nt: TGCAGTGCTAGTAGCTCCGAGGGCCACGAGCAGTGCTTC
cdr3_aa: CSASSSEGHEQCF

clone_size: many
j_call: TRBJ1-2
v_call: TRBV29-1
d_call: TRBD1
cdr3_nt: TGCAGCGTAAAACTGGGACAGGGGCAAAATCGGGTCTATGGCTACACCTTC
cdr3_aa: CSVKLGQGQNRVYGYTF

clone_size: many
j_call: TRBJ1-1
v_call: TRBV7-8
d_call: .
cdr3_nt: TGTGCCAGCAGCCCCAGGATGAACACTGAAGCTTTCTTT
cdr3_aa: CASSPRMNTEAFF

clone_size: medium-sized
j_call: TRBJ1-2
v_call: TRBV27
d_call: .
cdr3_nt: TGTGCCAGCAGTTTATCTGAGGGATATGGCTACACCTTC
cdr3_aa: CASSLSEGYGYTF